These 7 T cell receptor beta chains share one sample of origin, sequenced in a study of blood T cell repertoires in COVID-19. The assay was immunoSEQ multiplex PCR, and TCRdb's table has in-frame clones only and misses some. This sample has 110,000 to 150,000 clones, with 65% to 90% found just once. The sequencing input was peripheral blood. All receptors come from a man between 60 and 75 years old with active or convalescent COVID-19.

This clone was observed a few times. V gene TRBV27 combines with J gene TRBJ2-1, with a tentative D call TRBD2 (6 bases). CDR1 MNHEY and CDR2 SMNVEV come from the germline V gene (reference sequence). V lost 5 bases and J lost 5, with 16 bases in between. This CDR3 has 15 residues. Here the CDR3 reads CASSPRETQDNEQFF. The DNA of the CDR3 is TGTGCCAGCAGTCCTCGGGAGACTCAGGACAATGAGCAGTTCTTC.

The chain recombines TRBV15 with TRBJ2-2; a possible D gene is TRBD2 (5 bases). The V end lost 3 bases, the J end lost 3 bases, and 11 bases lay between the germline ends. The CDR3 is made up of 15 amino acids. The germline V gene has CDR1 LNHNV and CDR2 YYDKDF (reference sequence). The CDR3 loop reads CATSSRGAHTGELFF. The CDR3 DNA sequence: TGTGCCACCAGCAGTCGGGGAGCCCACACCGGGGAGCTGTTTTTT.

This clone has only one observation. This chain uses TRBV6-5 with TRBJ1-1; 10 bases map to TRBD1. CDR3 length equals 13 residues. V lost 5 bases and J lost 10; bases outside the gene matches: 7. Germline V gives CDR1 MNHEY, CDR2 SVGAGI. The CDR3 loop is CASSPGQGFAAFF. CDR3 DNA: TGTGCCAGCAGTCCGGGACAGGGGTTTGCAGCTTTCTTT.

The V gene is TRBV5-1, the J gene TRBJ2-1, with D unresolved. This CDR3 is built from 13 residues. V was cut by 3 bases and J by 2 bases, with 6 bases left in between. The germline CDR1 and CDR2 sequences are SGHRS and YFSETQ. CDR3 DNA sequence: TGCGCCAGCAGCTCCTATACCTACAATGAGCAGTTCTTC. It translates to CASSSYTYNEQFF.

This chain links TRBV19 with TRBJ2-1, with 7 bases that match TRBD2. J was trimmed by 8 bases and V by 7 bases; bases with no gene match: 20. The CDR3 has 17 residues. CDR1 and CDR2 (germline): LNHDA, SQIVND (reference sequence). In DNA form, the CDR3 reads TGTGCCAGTACCACCCGGGAGGCGGGAGTAAGGATCGATGAGCAGTTCTTC. It is translated as CASTTREAGVRIDEQFF. Together with reference TRBV19 and TRBJ2-1, the CDR3 gives the full variable domain: DGGITQSPKYLFRKEGQNVTLSCEQNLNHDAMYWYRQDPGQGLRLIYYSQIVNDFQKGDIAEGYSVSREKKESFPLTVTSAQKNPTAFYLCASTTREAGVRIDEQFFGPGTRLTVL.

This chain links TRBV10-2 with TRBJ1-4; D uncertain. V dropped 5 bases and J dropped 10 bases, with 14 bases sitting between them. Germline V gene lookup returns CDR1 WSHSY and CDR2 SAAADI. The CDR3 spans 13 residues. The CDR3 DNA reads as TGCGCCAGCAGTACGGATGGGGAGGGAAAACTGTTTTTT. Encoded protein: CASSTDGEGKLFF.

The table lists this clone with a count of one. The chain uses TRBV11-3 and TRBJ1-2; a weak D match, TRBD1 (6 bases). The V gene's germline CDR1 is SGHNT and CDR2 YENEEA. The CDR3 totals 15 residues. With 5 bases removed from V and 4 bases from J, the gap between germline ends came to 17 bases. CDR3 bases: TGTGCCAGCAGCCCCCGGATTACAGGGACCTATGGCTACACCTTC. Translating it yields CASSPRITGTYGYTF. Together with reference TRBV11-3 and TRBJ1-2, the CDR3 gives the full variable domain: EAGVVQSPRYKIIEKKQPVAFWCNPISGHNTLYWYLQNLGQGPELLIRYENEEAVDDSQLPKDRFSAERLKGVDSTLKIQPAELGDSAVYLCASSPRITGTYGYTFGSGTRLTVV.